This entry lists 23 T cell receptor beta chains sequenced from one sample in a study of T-cell reconstitution after alpha-beta-depleted transplantation in children. Construction of the TCRbeta library involved unique molecular identifiers. TCRdb processed the PCR reads anew with MiXCR; each CDR3 protein has one entry. The sample yields 90,000 to 100,000 distinct CDR3 sequences, 20% to 25% seen once. This specimen consisted of PBMCs, obtained before TCRalphabeta/CD19-depleted stem cell transplant. The source of these receptors is a boy aged 2 to 9 with acute lymphoblastic leukemia, due to receive a stem cell transplant.

The chain links TRBV14 to TRBJ2-7; the match to TRBD1 covers 8 bases. The V gene's germline CDR1 is SGHDN and CDR2 FVKESK. The CDR3 is made up of 15 amino acids. J was trimmed by 6 bases and V by 3 bases; bases with no gene match: 10. The CDR3 DNA reads TGTGCCAGCAGCCAGAGACTTACGACAGGGGTCGAGCAGTACTTC. Protein sequence: CASSQRLTTGVEQYF.

The V call is TRBV4-3, the J call TRBJ2-5; D perhaps matches TRBD1 (5 bases). The CDR3 is 14 residues long. Germline V gene sequence: CDR1 LGHNA, CDR2 YSLEER. Trimming removed 0 bases from V and 2 bases from J, with 7 bases in between. Here the CDR3 DNA reads TGCGCCAGCAGCCAAGAATACAGGCAAGAGACCCAGTACTTC. Residues: CASSQEYRQETQYF.

This clonotype was found a few times. The J gene is TRBJ1-2, the V gene TRBV5-6; no clear D gene. CDR3 length: 13 residues. The germline CDR1 and CDR2 sequences are SGHDT and YYEEEE. V gave up 0 bases and J gave up 0 bases, with 3 bases separating them. CDR3 bases: TGTGCCAGCAGCTTGGATGCTAACTATGGCTACACCTTC. Translation: CASSLDANYGYTF.

The sample holds one count of this clonotype. The CDR3 DNA follows: TGTGCCAGCTCGAATCGGGCCGATTTACAGGAGGTCAATCAGCCCCAGCATTTT. Protein sequence: CASSNRADLQEVNQPQHF. The V and J genes are TRBV2 and TRBJ1-5, with D maybe TRBD1 (5 bases). This CDR3 region has 18 residues. Germline V gene lookup returns CDR1 SNHLY and CDR2 FYNNEI. Trimming took off 8 bases at V and 3 bases at J, with 26 bases between the two ends.

There are a few counts of this clonotype. The V call is TRBV7-9, the J call TRBJ2-7; D not certain. V was pared by 5 bases and J by 3 bases, with 11 bases between. This CDR3 contains 13 residues. The germline V gene has CDR1 SEHNR and CDR2 FQNEAQ (reference sequence). The CDR3 DNA is TGTGCCAGCAGCGCCGGTTATAGCTACGAGCAGTACTTC. It encodes CASSAGYSYEQYF.

The V call is TRBV20-1, the J call TRBJ2-7; D ambiguous. The germline V gene has CDR1 DFQATT and CDR2 SNEGSKA (reference sequence). Trimming pared 0 bases from V and 2 bases from J, leaving 8 bases between. The CDR3 has 13 amino acids. CDR3 sequence: CSARDGRPYEQYF. The CDR3 DNA follows: TGCAGTGCTAGAGACGGACGGCCCTACGAGCAGTACTTC.

The gene calls are TRBV21-1 and TRBJ2-1; the D call TRBD1 from the table was never checked on the DNA. TRBV21-1 is deemed a pseudogene. The CDR3 runs 17 residues. Here the CDR3 DNA reads TGTGCCAGCAGCAAAAAGACGTTAGGAAAGGGGGGCGATGAGCAGTTCTTC. It translates to CASSKKTLGKGGDEQFF.

CDR3 sequence: CASSPLGSRSGLFQETQYF. In DNA, the CDR3 is TGTGCCAGCTCACCACTTGGTTCTCGTAGCGGGTTATTCCAAGAGACCCAGTACTTC. This sequence joins TRBV18 and TRBJ2-5, with 7 bases identical to TRBD2. CDR1 and CDR2 (germline): KGHSH, LQKENI. V shed 1 base, J shed 1 base, and the junction held 15 bases outside the gene matches. The CDR3 sequence is 19 residues long. Full variable domain (rest looked up from reference TRBV18 and TRBJ2-5): NAGVMQNPRHLVRRRGQEARLRCSPMKGHSHVYWYRQLPEEGLKFMVYLQKENIIDESGMPKERFSAEFPKEGPSILRIQQVVRGDSAAYFCASSPLGSRSGLFQETQYFGPGTRLLVL.

This clonotype was seen at least ten times. This rearrangement joins TRBV5-5 to TRBJ2-1, with D unresolved. The V and J ends lost 4 bases and 5 bases respectively, with 4 bases between them. The CDR3 runs 11 residues. Germline V CDR1 and CDR2: SGHKS, YYEKEE (reference sequence). CDR3 amino acids: CASSANNEQFF. The CDR3 DNA reads TGTGCCAGCAGCGCTAACAATGAGCAGTTCTTC.

The rearrangement uses TRBV7-2 and TRBJ1-5; no definite D call. This CDR3 is built from 14 residues. V was trimmed by 3 bases and J by 3 bases, leaving 9 bases between them. Germline assignment: CDR1 SGHTA and CDR2 FQGNSA. The CDR3 here is CASSLDQTNQPQHF. The CDR3 DNA reads TGTGCCAGCAGCTTGGACCAGACCAATCAGCCCCAGCATTTT.

This clonotype occurred a few times. The V call is TRBV28, the J call TRBJ2-7; 9 nucleotides agree with TRBD1. V lost 1 base and J lost 3; bases outside the gene matches: 4. There are 15 residues in the CDR3. The germline V gene has CDR1 MDHEN and CDR2 SYDVKM. CDR3 sequence reads: CASSLLGDRVYEQYF. Written as DNA, the CDR3 is TGTGCCAGCAGTTTATTGGGGGACAGGGTCTACGAGCAGTACTTC.

The chain employs TRBV4-3 and TRBJ2-7; D unclear. The length of the CDR3 is 14 residues. V lost 1 base and J 0 bases, leaving 7 bases between the germline ends. The germline V gene has CDR1 LGHNA and CDR2 YSLEER. CDR3 amino acids: CASSQVLRSYEQYF. For the CDR3, the DNA is TGCGCCAGCAGCCAAGTGTTACGCTCCTACGAGCAGTACTTC.

There are a few counts of this clonotype. The gene calls are TRBV7-2 and TRBJ2-2; D may be TRBD2 (6 bases). Germline V CDR1 and CDR2: SGHTA, FQGNSA. This CDR3 has 15 amino acids. V gave up 2 bases and J gave up 4 bases, with 11 bases separating them. The CDR3 sequence is CASSLKGGATGELFF. The CDR3 DNA reads as TGTGCCAGCAGCTTAAAGGGAGGAGCCACCGGGGAGCTGTTTTTT. The whole variable domain, remainder taken from reference TRBV7-2 and TRBJ2-2, is GAGVSQSPSNKVTEKGKDVELRCDPISGHTALYWYRQSLGQGLEFLIYFQGNSAPDKSGLPSDRFSAERTGGSVSTLTIQRTQQEDSAVYLCASSLKGGATGELFFGEGSRLTVL.

The sample holds many counts of this clonotype. The chain joins TRBV6-4 to TRBJ2-3; tentative D call: TRBD2 (6 bases). This CDR3 has 15 residues. Trimming took off 0 bases at V and 3 bases at J, with 10 bases between the two ends. The germline CDR1 and CDR2 sequences are MRHNA and SNTAGT. The CDR3 region has the DNA TGTGCCAGCAGTGACTCTAGCGGAGGGACAGATACGCAGTATTTT. The encoded protein is CASSDSSGGTDTQYF.

This clonotype appeared a few times. The rearrangement links TRBV5-1 to TRBJ2-1; D is undetermined. The germline gives CDR1 SGHRS, CDR2 YFSETQ. The CDR3 extends over 15 amino acids. Trimming pared 0 bases from V and 3 bases from J, leaving 10 bases between. DNA of the CDR3: TGCGCCAGCAGCTTGGGAGACGGTGTCTACAATGAGCAGTTCTTC. Protein sequence: CASSLGDGVYNEQFF.

The chain couples TRBV5-1 to TRBJ2-1, with 9 bases aligning to TRBD2. The CDR3 length is 16 residues. From germline, CDR1 is SGHRS and CDR2 YFSETQ. The V and J ends lost 5 bases and 0 bases, in that order; junction bases with no gene match: 6. As DNA, the CDR3 is TGCGCCAGCAGGACTAGCGGCACGAGCTCCTACAATGAGCAGTTCTTC. Translated, it gives CASRTSGTSSYNEQFF.

The rearrangement uses TRBV20-1 and TRBJ1-2; a weak D match, TRBD1 (6 bases). Germline-derived CDR1 and CDR2 are DFQATT and SNEGSKA (reference sequence). The CDR3 extends over 15 amino acids. V lost 6 bases and J 0 bases, leaving 17 bases between the germline ends. The CDR3 here is CSANLPGDPNYGYTF. The CDR3 nucleotides are TGCAGTGCAAACCTTCCAGGGGACCCTAACTATGGCTACACCTTC.

The rearrangement links TRBV2 to TRBJ2-5, with D unclear. CDR1 SNHLY and CDR2 FYNNEI come from the germline V gene. The CDR3 covers 14 residues. V was clipped by 8 bases and J by 1 base, with 14 bases between them. CDR3 DNA sequence: TGTGCCAGCCGGGCGAGGCTTTTCCAAGAGACCCAGTACTTC. Translating gives CASRARLFQETQYF.

The chain carries TRBV5-1 and TRBJ2-5, with D perhaps matching TRBD2 (6 bases). Trimming pared 0 bases from V and 5 bases from J, leaving 20 bases between. CDR1 is SGHRS, CDR2 YFSETQ, per germline. This CDR3 comprises 17 residues. CDR3 nucleotides: TGCGCCAGCAGCTTGGCCAACGGCGGAGGGGCACAGGAGACCCAGTACTTC. Amino acids: CASSLANGGGAQETQYF. Variable domain in full (rest from reference TRBV5-1 and TRBJ2-5): KAGVTQTPRYLIKTRGQQVTLSCSPISGHRSVSWYQQTPGQGLQFLFEYFSETQRNKGNFPGRFSGRQFSNSRSEMNVSTLELGDSALYLCASSLANGGGAQETQYFGPGTRLLVL.

This clonotype was found a few times. This chain connects TRBV5-5 to TRBJ2-1; D is unclear. Germline V gene data show CDR1 as SGHKS and CDR2 as YYEKEE (reference sequence). The germline V and J ends were trimmed by 0 bases and 8 bases, with 12 bases remaining between them. This CDR3 is 14 amino acids long. Written as DNA, the CDR3 is TGTGCCAGCAGCTTGGTGGCTACCACCGATGAGCAGTTCTTC. Translated: CASSLVATTDEQFF.

This chain uses TRBV28 with TRBJ2-1; 9 nucleotides line up with TRBD2. V shed 6 bases and J 8 bases; nucleotides not matched to a gene: 11. The CDR3 extends over 15 amino acids. Germline V gene sequence: CDR1 MDHEN, CDR2 SYDVKM. The CDR3 protein is CASRPGLARYHEQFF. CDR3 in DNA: TGTGCCAGCAGACCGGGACTAGCCAGGTACCATGAGCAGTTCTTC. The whole variable domain, remainder taken from reference TRBV28 and TRBJ2-1, is DVKVTQSSRYLVKRTGEKVFLECVQDMDHENMFWYRQDPGLGLRLIYFSYDVKMKEKGDIPEGYSVSREKKERFSLILESASTNQTSMYLCASRPGLARYHEQFFGPGTRLTVL.

This clonotype was counted only a few times. The chain couples TRBV12-3 or TRBV12-4 to TRBJ1-1; D perhaps matches TRBD1 (6 bases). This CDR3 contains 14 residues. With 6 bases removed from V and 3 bases from J, the gap between germline ends came to 14 bases. The CDR3 DNA is TGTGCCAGCAGACCAGGGGCCCGGGACACTGAAGCTTTCTTT. Protein sequence: CASRPGARDTEAFF.

The genes are TRBV4-2 and TRBJ2-5, with D perhaps TRBD2 (5 bases). The V gene's germline CDR1 is LGHNA and CDR2 YNFKEQ. CDR3 length: 14 amino acids. V dropped 1 base and J dropped 5 bases, with 11 bases sitting between them. The CDR3 here is CASSQGAESETQYF. In DNA form, the CDR3 reads TGTGCCAGCAGCCAAGGAGCGGAGAGCGAGACCCAGTACTTC.